This passage covers 17 T cell receptor beta chains from one sample sequenced in a study of cytomegalovirus exposure and HLA in healthy donors. With 60 Vbeta and 13 Jbeta primers, the PCR was carried out. Here immunoSEQ multiplex PCR was the method, and the copy in TCRdb shows in-frame clones only, minus some. The sample totals approximately 200,000 clones. Source material: PBMCs. The receptor set was obtained from a boy between 10 and 17 years old in good health and CMV-seronegative.

The chain couples TRBV25-1 to TRBJ2-5, with D perhaps matching TRBD1 (5 bases). V was clipped by 1 base and J by 0 bases, with 12 bases between them. Germline-derived CDR1 and CDR2 are MGHDK and SYGVNS. This CDR3 has 16 residues. CDR3 bases: TGTGCCAGCAGTGAATGTGACAGCCAGTACCAAGAGACCCAGTACTTC. This sequence encodes CASSECDSQYQETQYF. Using reference TRBV25-1 and TRBJ2-5 for the parts outside the CDR3, the full variable domain is EADIYQTPRYLVIGTGKKITLECSQTMGHDKMYWYQQDPGMELHLIHYSYGVNSTEKGDLSSESTVSRIRTEHFPLTLESARPSHTSQYLCASSECDSQYQETQYFGPGTRLLVL.

This rearrangement joins TRBV14 to TRBJ2-7; D unresolved. The CDR3 extends over 15 amino acids. Trimming cost V 4 bases and J 5 bases, with 18 bases left between them. Germline CDR1 is SGHDN and CDR2 is FVKESK. CDR3 protein: CASSPRSIFGNEQYF. The CDR3 DNA follows: TGTGCCAGCAGCCCGCGGTCTATATTTGGCAACGAGCAGTACTTC.

CDR3 bases: TGCAGCGCCGGGGGACAGGGGGGGACCGGGGAGCTGTTTTTT. Translated: CSAGGQGGTGELFF. V and J are TRBV29-1 and TRBJ2-2; 11 bases match TRBD1. Germline V gives CDR1 SQVTM, CDR2 ANQGSEA. J was trimmed by 5 bases and V by 7 bases; bases with no gene match: 6. CDR3 size: 14 residues.

The chain couples TRBV6-1 to TRBJ1-3; no clear D gene. Trimming shortened V by 4 bases and J by 7 bases, and 14 bases separated the two germline ends. Germline V lookup: CDR1 MNHNS, CDR2 SASEGT. The CDR3 totals 14 residues. The CDR3 region has the DNA TGTGCCAGCAGTGGGCCTTGGGAGGGTAACACCATATATTTT. Residues: CASSGPWEGNTIYF.

The chain uses TRBV11-3 and TRBJ2-1, with 7 bases fitting TRBD1. The CDR3 has 15 amino acids. Germline loops: CDR1 SGHNT, CDR2 YENEEA. Germline trimming cut 1 base from V and 5 bases from J; bases unmatched to any gene: 5. CDR3: CASSLGRTGDNEQFF. The CDR3 nucleotides read TGTGCCAGCAGCTTAGGACGGACAGGAGACAATGAGCAGTTCTTC.

The chain combines TRBV6-5 with TRBJ1-5; the D gene is possibly TRBD1 (5 bases). Germline V CDR1 and CDR2: MNHEY, SVGAGI. The V end lost 0 bases, the J end lost 9 bases, and 9 bases lay between the germline ends. This CDR3 is 13 amino acids long. In nucleotides, the CDR3 is TGTGCCAGCAGTTACTCGATGGGGGGGCCCCAGCATTTT. Translated, it gives CASSYSMGGPQHF.

V and J are TRBV7-9 and TRBJ1-1; 9 nucleotides agree with TRBD1. This CDR3 has 15 amino acids. Per the germline V gene, CDR1 is SEHNR and CDR2 is FQNEAQ (reference sequence). The J segment lost 2 bases and the V segment lost 6 bases, leaving 7 bases of the junction unmatched. For the CDR3, the DNA is TGTGCCAGCAGTCATCGGACAGGGGTCAACACTGAAGCTTTCTTT. This codes for CASSHRTGVNTEAFF.

The chain combines TRBV7-2 with TRBJ1-2; no firm D call. Trimming removed 1 base from V and 8 bases from J, with 14 bases in between. From germline, CDR1 is SGHTA and CDR2 FQGNSA. There are 14 residues in the CDR3. CDR3 bases: TGTGCCAGCAGCTTAGATCGGTCTAGCGGAGGCTACACCTTC. It specifies CASSLDRSSGGYTF.

The chain employs TRBV18 and TRBJ2-5; TRBD2 is a possible D gene (5 bases). The V gene's germline CDR1 is KGHSH and CDR2 LQKENI. The CDR3 extends over 16 amino acids. The V and J ends lost 2 bases and 1 base respectively, with 14 bases between them. The DNA for the CDR3 is TGTGCCAGCTCACCAACCGGGTTGGGGAGCCAAGAGACCCAGTACTTC. Amino acid sequence: CASSPTGLGSQETQYF.

This chain uses TRBV7-6 with TRBJ2-3, with TRBD2 matching 8 bases. Germline assignment: CDR1 SGHVS and CDR2 FNYEAQ. Trimming removed 7 bases from V and 2 bases from J; junction bases left unmatched: 11. The CDR3 has 16 residues. The CDR3 region has the DNA TGTGCCAGCATTCCCTTCGGGGGGGCGATCACAGATACGCAGTATTTT. Encoded protein: CASIPFGGAITDTQYF. Looking up the rest from reference TRBV7-6 and TRBJ2-3 gives the full variable domain: GAGVSQSPRYKVTKRGQDVALRCDPISGHVSLYWYRQALGQGPEFLTYFNYEAQQDKSGLPNDRFSAERPEGSISTLTIQRTEQRDSAMYRCASIPFGGAITDTQYFGPGTRLTVL.

This chain joins TRBV29-1 and TRBJ2-7; D is ambiguous. Trimming shortened V by 1 base and J by 3 bases, and 7 bases separated the two germline ends. Germline lookup yields CDR1 SQVTM and CDR2 ANQGSEA. This CDR3 contains 12 residues. The CDR3 DNA sequence: TGCAGCGTTGAAGCCTCAGGCTACGAGCAGTACTTC. The encoded protein is CSVEASGYEQYF.

The V gene is TRBV7-3, the J gene TRBJ2-2; D may be TRBD1 (7 bases). From germline, CDR1 is SGHTA and CDR2 FQGTGA. The CDR3 consists of 14 residues. Trimming removed 6 bases at V and 7 bases at J, with 15 bases between. Here the CDR3 reads CASSQGGESGELFF. The CDR3 DNA sequence: TGTGCCAGCAGTCAGGGGGGAGAGAGCGGGGAGCTGTTTTTT.

The V and J genes are TRBV15 and TRBJ1-2, with D possibly TRBD1 on 6 matching bases. This CDR3 is built from 13 residues. Trimming stripped 5 bases from V and 1 base from J, with 8 bases between. Germline values: CDR1 LNHNV, CDR2 YYDKDF (reference sequence). In nucleotides, the CDR3 is TGTGCCACCAGCTTGGGACATAACTATGGCTACACCTTC. As protein: CATSLGHNYGYTF.

The V call is TRBV5-1, the J call TRBJ2-3, with 7 bases matching TRBD2. CDR1 and CDR2 from the germline V gene are SGHRS and YFSETQ. The trim removed 5 bases at V and 2 bases at J, leaving 8 bases unmatched. The CDR3 covers 15 residues. CDR3 protein: CASSRRGDHTDTQYF. Here the CDR3 DNA reads TGCGCCAGCAGTAGACGGGGGGACCACACAGATACGCAGTATTTT.

V is TRBV18 and J is TRBJ2-7; a weak D match, TRBD1 (6 bases). CDR1 and CDR2 from the germline V gene are KGHSH and LQKENI. The CDR3 extends over 14 amino acids. Trimming removed 4 bases at V and 7 bases at J, with 17 bases between. CDR3 region: CASSLLIGDNEQYF. CDR3 sequence (DNA): TGTGCCAGCTCACTCCTTATCGGGGACAATGAGCAGTACTTC.

Points on this clone: One end of the junction does not line up with germline, which may come from a read error. This chain connects TRBV5-6 to TRBJ1-3; the match to TRBD1 covers 7 bases. The V gene's germline CDR1 is SGHDT and CDR2 YYEEEE. The CDR3 contains 17 residues. DNA for the CDR3: TGTGCCAGCAGCTTCAGACAGGGTGGTCGCTCTGGAGACACCATATATTTT. Protein sequence: CASSFRQGGRSGDTIYF.

CDR3 sequence reads: CASSQERELNTEAFF. Here the CDR3 DNA reads TGCGCCAGCAGCCAAGAGAGAGAATTGAACACTGAAGCTTTCTTT. The chain employs TRBV4-3 and TRBJ1-1; D is ambiguous. The V end was cut by 0 bases, the J end by 0 bases, with 8 bases between. The CDR3 consists of 15 residues. The V gene's germline CDR1 is LGHNA and CDR2 YSLEER.